These 5 T cell receptor beta chains came from one sample sequenced in a study of blood T cells in healthy people across ages. Primers used in a second PCR of about 7 to 12 cycles were a sample-barcoded 5' primer and a J-beta primer mix. TCRdb redid the calling of the 5' RACE reads with MiXCR, one entry per CDR3 protein. The sample has 800,000 to 1,000,000 distinct CDR3 sequences, around 46% seen once. Sequencing used blood. These receptors were collected from a man aged 25 to 40 in good health.

This clonotype appeared many times. This sequence joins TRBV20-1 and TRBJ1-2; TRBD1 matches 7 bases. The length of the CDR3 is 13 residues. V gave up 6 bases and J gave up 4 bases; unmatched junction bases: 8. Looked up from germline, CDR1 is DFQATT and CDR2 is SNEGSKA (reference sequence). The DNA of the CDR3 is TGCAGTGCATGGGACAGCTCGGCCTATGGCTACACCTTC. This codes for CSAWDSSAYGYTF.

In this sample, this clonotype turned up a few times. The CDR3 nucleotides read TGTGCCAGCAGCCAGGGGGACAGGGTTAATGAAAAACTGTTTTTT. Translation gives CASSQGDRVNEKLFF. V and J are TRBV4-2 and TRBJ1-4, with 9 bases fitting TRBD1. CDR1 LGHNA and CDR2 YNFKEQ come from the germline V gene. V gave up 3 bases and J gave up 4 bases; unmatched junction bases: 3. This CDR3 spans 15 amino acids.

This clonotype has ten or more counts. The rearrangement links TRBV4-1 to TRBJ2-1; no definite D call. The CDR3 loop spans 11 amino acids. Germline CDR1 MGHRA, CDR2 YSYEKL. The V end was cut by 0 bases, the J end by 9 bases, with 3 bases between. CDR3 amino acids: CASSQEREQFF. The CDR3 region has the DNA TGCGCCAGCAGCCAAGAGCGTGAGCAGTTCTTC.

This clonotype has at least ten counts. The J gene is TRBJ1-1, the V gene TRBV7-9; TRBD1 is a possible D gene (6 bases). Between the trimmed V and J ends, which lost 7 bases and 1 base, there was a span of 7 bases. The CDR3 sequence is 12 residues long. Germline CDR1 SEHNR, CDR2 FQNEAQ (reference sequence). The CDR3 loop is CASKQGNTEAFF. The DNA for the CDR3 is TGTGCCAGCAAACAGGGGAACACTGAAGCTTTCTTT.

This clonotype was recorded only once. This chain links TRBV4-2 with TRBJ2-7; 11 nucleotides line up with TRBD2. Trimming at V came to 2 bases and at J to 3 bases, leaving 6 bases not matched to a gene. This CDR3 is 16 amino acids long. In germline, CDR1 is LGHNA, CDR2 YNFKEQ. CDR3 in amino acids: CASSQSGLAENYEQYF. CDR3 in DNA: TGTGCCAGCAGCCAATCGGGACTAGCGGAAAACTACGAGCAGTACTTC.